This T cell receptor beta chain was documented in a study of T cell changes during pregnancy in multiple sclerosis. This clone was seen just once. Generated by immunoSEQ multiplex PCR, the TCRdb table keeps only in-frame clones and is missing some. The sample consists of roughly 39,000 clones, around nine tenths of them appearing once. This CDR3 is built from 14 residues. Germline V gene sequence: CDR1 MGHRA, CDR2 YSYEKL. Trimming took off 4 bases at V and 8 bases at J, with 17 bases between the two ends. The sequence derives from a female donor in good health, enrolled as a control in a pregnancy study. Sequencing was performed on CD4+ T cells from peripheral blood mononuclear cells, taken in the first trimester of pregnancy. V and J are TRBV4-1 and TRBJ1-2, with D possibly TRBD1 on 6 matching bases. CDR3 sequence: CASSRIRTVEGYTF. DNA of the CDR3: TGCGCCAGCAGCCGAATCAGGACAGTAGAAGGCTACACCTTC.